Sequencing of this T cell receptor beta chain was carried out in a study of blood T cell repertoires in COVID-19 (dated by TCRdb to the early 2020s). Concerning the study at large: Samples covering the acute and convalescent phases of COVID-19 were provided by collaborators in the United States, Italy and Spain. The material from the prospective study consisted of cDNA or gDNA derived from T cells, B-cell-depleted T cells, or PBMCs. Deeply sampled blood TCRbeta repertoires from subjects exposed to, actively infected with, or recovered from COVID-19 were included in the dataset. The repertoires were released in a freely available public database intended as a resource for research on the immune response to SARS-CoV-2. Samples came from the ongoing ImmuneRACE study (first 160 participants) plus 1,254 subjects from 6 global collaborators. The sample metadata nearly always contained a de-identified subject ID, COVID-19 status, age in years and sex. Where available, HLA class I and class II types were taken from metadata supplied by the sample provider and were not determined by assay-based typing. Study-wide conclusions, independent of this receptor: The quantity of clinical and demographic metadata differed by source and by participant and was supplied without curation.

Each collaborating institution followed its own protocols to collect whole blood in K2EDTA tubes. For TCRbeta analysis, collaborators shipped samples as frozen whole blood, isolated PBMCs, or DNA extracted from either of those sample types. This clone was seen a few times. There is no known antigen for this receptor. The input lacks base qualities; no much larger clone sits a single base away. V has 0 bases trimmed and J has 7 bases trimmed; junction bases matching no gene number 8. Including the terminal cysteine and phenylalanine, the CDR3 comprises 15 residues. Kept here is only the CDR3 DNA, which spans 45 bases and is read in frame from base 1. CDR1 and CDR2 were assigned from the germline V gene as SGHDN and FVKESK. TCRbeta CDR3 regions were amplified from genomic DNA using the immunoSEQ Assay, a bias-controlled multiplex PCR. The study's processing was this. The number of nucleated cells in each sample was estimated from the amplification of reference gene primers within the assay. To quantify the absolute abundance of each unique TCRbeta CDR3 rearrangement, sequence reads were collapsed and filtered. For each sample, productive Simpson clonality was calculated as the square root of Simpson's diversity index over productive rearrangements. This immuneACCESS table, as held by TCRdb, lists in-frame sequences with V and J called but not all clones. Of the missing ones, under half trace to an unresolved V gene in checked studies; the others have no known cause. For V, J and clone size, that table is used; D and trimming come from the DNA. Here the sample has around 30,000 clones; more than 70% occur a single time. Together, the top ten hold under 20% of the sample.

The clonotype comes from a human donor in a cohort sampled during active COVID-19. The rearrangement joined TRBV14 to TRBJ1-2, with TRBD1 matching 7 junction bases. Sequenced: peripheral blood. The DNA reads as follows: TGTGCCAGCAGCCAAGATCTAAACAGGGGAAGTGGCTACACCTTC. This yields the protein CASSQDLNRGSGYTF. Here the CDR3 is joined to the reference TRBV14 and TRBJ1-2 genes, and the full variable domain is: EAGVTQFPSHSVIEKGQTVTLRCDPISGHDNLYWYRRVMGKEIKFLLHFVKESKQDESGMPNNRFLAERTGGTYSTLKVQPAELEDSGVYFCASSQDLNRGSGYTFGSGTRLTVV.